The 23 T cell receptor beta chains below all came from one sample that was sequenced in a study of blood T cell repertoires in COVID-19. Here immunoSEQ multiplex PCR was the method, and the copy in TCRdb shows in-frame clones only, minus some. The data contain 150,000 to 200,000 clones, about 80% of them singletons. The sample consisted of PBMCs or T cells enriched from blood (not recorded which). The receptors here all came from an older woman who had recovered from COVID-19.

This clone was picked up one time. The chain couples TRBV20-1 to TRBJ1-2, with D maybe TRBD1 (5 bases). The CDR3 is 15 amino acids. V was cut by 3 bases and J by 6 bases, with 20 bases left in between. The germline V gene has CDR1 DFQATT and CDR2 SNEGSKA (reference sequence). The CDR3 DNA sequence: TGCAGTGCTAGTCTTTGGCAACAGGACGGAGATGGCTACACCTTC. Amino acids: CSASLWQQDGDGYTF.

This chain joins TRBV5-4 and TRBJ1-2, with D tentatively TRBD1 (6 bases). The V and J ends lost 3 bases and 4 bases respectively, with 25 bases between them. Per germline, CDR1 SGHNT and CDR2 YYREEE (reference sequence). The CDR3 sequence is 18 residues long. The chain's CDR3 is CASSSSKNLKQGFYGYTF. DNA of the CDR3: TGTGCCAGCAGCTCGTCCAAGAACCTTAAACAGGGCTTCTATGGCTACACCTTC.

This clone was observed once. The chain recombines TRBV27 with TRBJ1-6; the match to TRBD1 covers 11 bases. V shed 7 bases and J 10 bases; nucleotides not matched to a gene: 9. Germline CDR1 reads MNHEY; CDR2 reads SMNVEV (reference sequence). The CDR3 totals 15 residues. The CDR3 here is CASTYLRDRGSPLHF. For the CDR3, the DNA is TGTGCCAGCACCTACTTAAGGGACAGGGGGTCACCCCTCCACTTT.

The gene calls are TRBV28 and TRBJ1-4; TRBD1 agrees at 8 bases. V dropped 8 bases and J dropped 7; count of bases not matched to a gene: 9. CDR1 and CDR2 (germline): MDHEN, SYDVKM. This CDR3 is built from 14 residues. CDR3 residues: CASRAGGGSEKLFF. The CDR3 DNA is TGTGCCAGCCGGGCAGGGGGCGGGTCTGAAAAACTGTTTTTT.

This clone was seen only once. The rearrangement uses TRBV27 and TRBJ1-1; TRBD1 matches at 7 bases. This CDR3 comprises 13 residues. Looked up from germline, CDR1 is MNHEY and CDR2 is SMNVEV (reference sequence). The trim removed 7 bases at V and 2 bases at J, leaving 4 bases unmatched. The CDR3 coding sequence is TGTGCCAGCATGGGACAGCTCAACACTGAAGCTTTCTTT. Protein product: CASMGQLNTEAFF.

V gene TRBV2 combines with J gene TRBJ2-1, with TRBD2 matching 8 bases. Looked up from germline, CDR1 is SNHLY and CDR2 is FYNNEI. V dropped 3 bases and J dropped 12; count of bases not matched to a gene: 16. The CDR3 consists of 16 residues. CDR3 residues: CASSDVSGGGVYGQFF. CDR3 coding DNA: TGTGCCAGCAGTGACGTGAGCGGGGGAGGTGTATATGGGCAGTTCTTC.

The chain employs TRBV9 and TRBJ2-6; unclear D gene. This CDR3 spans 15 amino acids. Trimming removed 1 base from V and 0 bases from J, with 5 bases in between. Germline CDR1 is SGDLS and CDR2 is YYNGEE. DNA of the CDR3: TGTGCCAGCAGCGTACTCGGCTCTGGGGCCAACGTCCTGACTTTC. Translated: CASSVLGSGANVLTF. Using reference TRBV9 and TRBJ2-6 for the parts outside the CDR3, the full variable domain is DSGVTQTPKHLITATGQRVTLRCSPRSGDLSVYWYQQSLDQGLQFLIQYYNGEERAKGNILERFSAQQFPDLHSELNLSSLELGDSALYFCASSVLGSGANVLTFGAGSRLTVL.

The CDR3 DNA is TGTGCCAGCAGCGTAGCCGCTAGCGGTATGTACGAGCAGTACTTC. Translated, it gives CASSVAASGMYEQYF. V is TRBV9 and J is TRBJ2-7; 7 bases agree with TRBD2. This CDR3 is 15 amino acids long. Germline assignment: CDR1 SGDLS and CDR2 YYNGEE. V was pared by 0 bases and J by 4 bases, with 7 bases of the junction left unmatched.

V gene TRBV5-1 combines with J gene TRBJ2-7; 9 bases agree with TRBD1. This CDR3 has 13 amino acids. Germline V gene lookup returns CDR1 SGHRS and CDR2 YFSETQ. V was pared by 4 bases and J by 6 bases, with 5 bases of the junction left unmatched. The CDR3 sequence is CASSRDREGEQYF. Written as DNA, the CDR3 is TGCGCCAGCAGCCGGGACAGGGAGGGCGAGCAGTACTTC.

J is TRBJ2-7 and V is TRBV5-1, with D perhaps TRBD1 (5 bases). The CDR3 extends over 17 amino acids. In germline, CDR1 is SGHRS, CDR2 YFSETQ. Deletions cut 3 bases from V and 0 bases from J, with 19 bases between. CDR3 in DNA: TGCGCCAGCAGCTCGGGTCTCTCTCAGGGAACCTCCTACGAGCAGTACTTC. This translates into CASSSGLSQGTSYEQYF.

This clone was counted between two and nine times. The rearrangement links TRBV11-1 to TRBJ1-1, with TRBD1 identical over 7 bases. This CDR3 region has 13 residues. V lost 5 bases, J lost 6 bases, and 6 bases stayed unmatched. Germline loops: CDR1 SGHAT, CDR2 FQDESV (reference sequence). The CDR3 reads CASSLDRRAEAFF. CDR3 in DNA: TGTGCCAGCAGCCTGGACAGGAGGGCTGAAGCTTTCTTT.

The chain combines TRBV7-9 with TRBJ1-5, with D unclear. CDR1 SEHNR and CDR2 FQNEAQ come from the germline V gene (reference sequence). CDR3 length: 13 amino acids. The ends were cut back, 2 bases at V and 0 bases at J, with 2 bases in the middle. CDR3 nucleotide sequence: TGTGCCAGCAGCTTACGTAGCAATCAGCCCCAGCATTTT. It encodes CASSLRSNQPQHF.

This clone was counted a single time. The chain joins TRBV12-3 or TRBV12-4 to TRBJ1-6; D is ambiguous. This CDR3 comprises 13 residues. V dropped 5 bases and J dropped 8 bases, with 10 bases sitting between them. In nucleotides, the CDR3 is TGTGCCAGCAGTCTCCAGCTAGATTCACCCCTCCACTTT. Its protein product is CASSLQLDSPLHF.

The chain joins TRBV2 to TRBJ1-2; 8 bases agree with TRBD1. V trimming: 8 bases; J trimming: 7 bases; junction bases outside the gene matches: 15. CDR1 SNHLY and CDR2 FYNNEI come from the germline V gene. The CDR3 runs to 15 residues. The CDR3 reads CASFSRGDRPRGYTF. CDR3 DNA: TGTGCCAGCTTCTCCCGGGGGGACAGGCCTCGTGGCTACACCTTC.

The gene calls are TRBV5-4 and TRBJ1-1; 9 bases are shared with TRBD1. This CDR3 has 13 amino acids. Per the germline V gene, CDR1 is SGHNT and CDR2 is YYREEE (reference sequence). Losses at the gene ends were 4 bases for V and 6 bases for J; bases not matched to a gene: 4. The CDR3 sequence is CASSQDRGPEAFF. Written as DNA, the CDR3 is TGTGCCAGCAGCCAGGACAGGGGCCCTGAAGCTTTCTTT. Together with reference TRBV5-4 and TRBJ1-1, the CDR3 gives the full variable domain: ETGVTQSPTHLIKTRGQQVTLRCSSQSGHNTVSWYQQALGQGPQFIFQYYREEENGRGNFPPRFSGLQFPNYSSELNVNALELDDSALYLCASSQDRGPEAFFGQGTRLTVV.

The chain carries TRBV6-5 and TRBJ1-6, with TRBD1 matching 7 bases. Per germline, CDR1 MNHEY and CDR2 SVGAGI. V dropped 2 bases and J dropped 5; count of bases not matched to a gene: 3. CDR3 size: 15 residues. CDR3: CASSYMTGHNSPLHF. The DNA of the CDR3 is TGTGCCAGCAGTTACATGACAGGGCATAATTCACCCCTCCACTTT.

The chain has TRBV4-1 and TRBJ1-2; D perhaps matches TRBD1 (5 bases). This CDR3 spans 17 amino acids. V dropped 0 bases and J dropped 0 bases, with 14 bases sitting between them. From germline, CDR1 is MGHRA and CDR2 YSYEKL. CDR3 nucleotides: TGCGCCAGCAGCCAAGACGTGTCCGGACATGCTAACTATGGCTACACCTTC. This sequence encodes CASSQDVSGHANYGYTF.

The chain recombines TRBV24-1 with TRBJ2-7, with 9 bases aligning to TRBD2. The trim removed 1 base at V and 3 bases at J, leaving 6 bases unmatched. Per the germline V gene, CDR1 is KGHDR and CDR2 is SFDVKD. CDR3 length: 16 residues. CDR3 sequence: CATSDFRSGGSYEQYF. The CDR3 DNA reads TGTGCCACCAGTGATTTCCGTAGCGGGGGAAGCTACGAGCAGTACTTC.

V gene TRBV30 combines with J gene TRBJ1-3; D is ambiguous. CDR1 is GTSNPN, CDR2 SVGIG, per germline (reference sequence). Trimming removed 6 bases at V and 0 bases at J, with 9 bases between. The CDR3 contains 13 residues. The CDR3 reads CACRLHSGNTIYF. The CDR3 DNA reads TGTGCCTGCCGACTGCACTCTGGAAACACCATATATTTT.

The chain recombines TRBV4-1 with TRBJ1-2, with D perhaps TRBD1 (5 bases). CDR1 is MGHRA, CDR2 YSYEKL, per germline. V was shortened by 0 bases and J by 1 base, with 9 bases between the two germline ends. This CDR3 has 15 residues. The CDR3 loop is CASSQETGDNYGYTF. The CDR3 nucleotides are TGCGCCAGCAGCCAAGAAACAGGCGATAACTATGGCTACACCTTC.

The gene calls are TRBV19 and TRBJ2-1; 10 bases map to TRBD1. This CDR3 has 17 residues. Trimming took 3 bases from V and 8 from J; bases not matched to a gene: 13. Looked up from germline, CDR1 is LNHDA and CDR2 is SQIVND (reference sequence). The CDR3 DNA reads as TGTGCCAGTAGTATTGCATCCGGGACAGGGGCTTCTGATGAGCAGTTCTTC. Its translation is CASSIASGTGASDEQFF.

This clone was counted between two and nine times. CDR3 DNA: TGCGCCAGCAGTGAGGATACAAGATATAGCAATCAGCCCCAGCATTTT. Amino acids: CASSEDTRYSNQPQHF. J is TRBJ1-5 and V is TRBV10-1; D call uncertain. Trimming shortened V by 2 bases and J by 0 bases, and 11 bases separated the two germline ends. The CDR3 has 16 amino acids. The germline V gene encodes CDR1 WNHNN and CDR2 SYGVQD (reference sequence).

Only one count was recorded for this clone. This sequence joins TRBV7-3 and TRBJ2-1; TRBD2 matches 16 bases. V shed 5 bases and J 8 bases; nucleotides not matched to a gene: 6. CDR3 length: 16 residues. Germline V CDR1 and CDR2: SGHTA, FQGTGA. CDR3 region: CASSQGLAGGLDEQFF. The CDR3 nucleotides read TGTGCCAGCAGCCAGGGACTAGCGGGGGGGCTGGATGAGCAGTTCTTC.